Listed below are T cell receptor beta chains from one sample, sequenced in a study of preoperative IRX-2 immunotherapy in early breast cancer. TCRdb's table, derived via immunoSEQ multiplex PCR, lists solely in-frame clones and lacks some. The data contain roughly 93,000 clones, roughly 88% of them singletons. Material: tumor tissue, obtained after IRX-2 immunotherapy. These receptors were taken from a human donor with breast cancer. Both conserved end residues are part of each CDR3. The order of the fields is CDR3 length, D gene, V gene, J gene, clone size, CDR3 protein, CDR3 DNA. D genes are given only for firm matches. For some rows the clone size is stated as once, few or many, or as a class when expanded; others skip it.

cdr3_length: 15
d_call: -
v_call: TRBV28
j_call: TRBJ1-5
clone_size: -
cdr3_aa: CASSFGGVGNQPQHF
cdr3_nt: TGTGCCAGCAGTTTCGGGGGGGTAGGCAATCAGCCCCAGCATTTT

cdr3_length: 16
d_call: TRBD1
v_call: TRBV19
j_call: TRBJ1-2
clone_size: once
cdr3_aa: CASSFGQGALSYGYTF
cdr3_nt: TGTGCCAGTAGCTTCGGTCAGGGGGCGCTGAGCTATGGCTACACCTTC

cdr3_length: 15
d_call: -
v_call: TRBV6-1
j_call: TRBJ2-7
clone_size: -
cdr3_aa: CAISEGPDSAYEQYF
cdr3_nt: TGTGCCATCAGTGAAGGTCCTGACAGTGCCTACGAGCAGTACTTC

cdr3_length: 14
d_call: -
v_call: TRBV11-3
j_call: TRBJ2-2
clone_size: -
cdr3_aa: CASSGDSSTGELFF
cdr3_nt: TGTGCCAGCAGCGGGGATAGTAGCACCGGGGAGCTGTTTTTT

cdr3_length: 14
d_call: -
v_call: TRBV30
j_call: TRBJ1-1
clone_size: -
cdr3_aa: CAWSGSRGNTEAFF
cdr3_nt: TGTGCCTGGAGTGGATCACGAGGGAACACTGAAGCTTTCTTT

cdr3_length: 13
d_call: TRBD1
v_call: TRBV28
j_call: TRBJ2-1
clone_size: -
cdr3_aa: CASRGQDNNEQFF
cdr3_nt: TGTGCCAGCAGGGGACAGGATAACAATGAGCAGTTCTTC

cdr3_length: 12
d_call: -
v_call: TRBV6-8
j_call: TRBJ1-1
clone_size: once
cdr3_aa: CASAGGGTEAFF
cdr3_nt: TGTGCCAGCGCGGGGGGGGGCACTGAAGCTTTCTTT

cdr3_length: 13
d_call: TRBD1
v_call: TRBV19
j_call: TRBJ2-7
clone_size: -
cdr3_aa: CASSPGQGSEQYF
cdr3_nt: TGTGCCAGTAGTCCAGGACAGGGATCCGAGCAGTACTTC

cdr3_length: 15
d_call: TRBD1
v_call: TRBV18
j_call: TRBJ1-5
clone_size: -
cdr3_aa: CASSPTGAENQPQHF
cdr3_nt: TGTGCCAGCTCACCAACAGGGGCTGAAAATCAGCCCCAGCATTTT

cdr3_length: 15
d_call: -
v_call: TRBV5-1
j_call: TRBJ2-2
clone_size: -
cdr3_aa: CASSPSGYNTGELFF
cdr3_nt: TGCGCCAGCAGCCCTTCAGGCTATAACACCGGGGAGCTGTTTTTT

cdr3_length: 14
d_call: -
v_call: TRBV7-1
j_call: TRBJ2-4
clone_size: -
cdr3_aa: CASSPGGPGNIQYF
cdr3_nt: TGTGCCAGCAGCCCCGGGGGACCGGGAAACATTCAGTACTTC

cdr3_length: 13
d_call: -
v_call: TRBV19
j_call: TRBJ1-1
clone_size: -
cdr3_aa: CASSIGGPTEAFF
cdr3_nt: TGTGCCAGTAGTATCGGAGGGCCCACTGAAGCTTTCTTT

cdr3_length: 16
d_call: TRBD1
v_call: TRBV6-8
j_call: TRBJ1-2
clone_size: -
cdr3_aa: CASSTPGQGTNYGYTF
cdr3_nt: TGTGCCAGCAGTACCCCGGGACAGGGGACTAACTATGGCTACACCTTC

cdr3_length: 15
d_call: -
v_call: TRBV6-8
j_call: TRBJ2-7
clone_size: -
cdr3_aa: CASSSPLLGLLEQYF
cdr3_nt: TGTGCCAGCAGTTCCCCTCTGCTCGGCCTCCTCGAGCAGTACTTC

cdr3_length: 15
d_call: -
v_call: TRBV19
j_call: TRBJ1-1
clone_size: -
cdr3_aa: CASSPLTGWNTEAFF
cdr3_nt: TGTGCCAGTAGTCCGCTGACAGGCTGGAACACTGAAGCTTTCTTT

cdr3_length: 16
d_call: TRBD1
v_call: TRBV18
j_call: TRBJ2-5
clone_size: -
cdr3_aa: CASSPAPGQGVETQYF
cdr3_nt: TGTGCCAGCTCACCAGCCCCGGGACAGGGGGTGGAGACCCAGTACTTC

cdr3_length: 16
d_call: TRBD1
v_call: TRBV5-1
j_call: TRBJ2-3
clone_size: -
cdr3_aa: CASSLMGQGVADTQYF
cdr3_nt: TGCGCCAGCAGCTTGATGGGACAGGGGGTGGCAGATACGCAGTATTTT

cdr3_length: 16
d_call: -
v_call: TRBV7-5
j_call: TRBJ2-1
clone_size: -
cdr3_aa: CASSSRRVAVYNEQFF
cdr3_nt: TGTGCCAGCAGTTCAAGACGCGTGGCGGTTTACAATGAGCAGTTCTTC

cdr3_length: 13
d_call: -
v_call: TRBV6-8
j_call: TRBJ2-3
clone_size: -
cdr3_aa: CASSYGGYGTQYF
cdr3_nt: TGTGCCAGCAGTTACGGGGGTTATGGTACGCAGTATTTT

cdr3_length: 17
d_call: -
v_call: TRBV18
j_call: TRBJ1-2
clone_size: -
cdr3_aa: CASSPLIVGRNNYGYTF
cdr3_nt: TGTGCCAGCTCACCGCTCATTGTAGGCAGGAACAACTATGGCTACACCTTC

cdr3_length: 15
d_call: TRBD2
v_call: TRBV28
j_call: TRBJ2-7
clone_size: once
cdr3_aa: CASSLSTSGSREQYF
cdr3_nt: TGTGCCAGCAGTTTATCTACTAGCGGGAGTCGCGAGCAGTACTTC

cdr3_length: 13
d_call: TRBD1
v_call: TRBV19
j_call: TRBJ1-2
clone_size: once
cdr3_aa: CASSSWTGEGYTF
cdr3_nt: TGTGCCAGTAGTTCCTGGACAGGGGAAGGCTACACCTTC

cdr3_length: 18
d_call: -
v_call: TRBV12-5
j_call: TRBJ1-5
clone_size: -
cdr3_aa: CASGLVHWGGAGNQPQHF
cdr3_nt: TGTGCTAGTGGTTTGGTACATTGGGGTGGGGCAGGGAATCAGCCCCAGCATTTT

cdr3_length: 16
d_call: TRBD2
v_call: TRBV19
j_call: TRBJ2-1
clone_size: -
cdr3_aa: CASPPPGRGYNNEQFF
cdr3_nt: TGTGCCAGTCCCCCCCCAGGGCGGGGGTATAACAATGAGCAGTTCTTC

cdr3_length: 12
d_call: -
v_call: TRBV30
j_call: TRBJ1-1
clone_size: -
cdr3_aa: CASTQGHTEAFF
cdr3_nt: TGTGCCTCAACTCAGGGTCACACTGAAGCTTTCTTT

cdr3_length: 14
d_call: -
v_call: TRBV11-3
j_call: TRBJ1-3
clone_size: few
cdr3_aa: CASSLGGFGNTIYF
cdr3_nt: TGTGCCAGCAGCTTGGGAGGGTTTGGAAACACCATATATTTT

cdr3_length: 15
d_call: TRBD1
v_call: TRBV7-1
j_call: TRBJ1-1
clone_size: -
cdr3_aa: CASSFRDRENTEAFF
cdr3_nt: TGTGCCAGCAGCTTCCGGGACAGGGAGAACACTGAAGCTTTCTTT

cdr3_length: 17
d_call: -
v_call: TRBV28
j_call: TRBJ1-5
clone_size: few
cdr3_aa: CASRPQEMAGSNQPQHF
cdr3_nt: TGTGCCAGCAGACCCCAAGAAATGGCCGGTAGCAATCAGCCCCAGCATTTT

cdr3_length: 14
d_call: -
v_call: TRBV6-8
j_call: TRBJ1-1
clone_size: -
cdr3_aa: CASSGGDWNTEAFF
cdr3_nt: TGTGCCAGCAGTGGTGGGGACTGGAACACTGAAGCTTTCTTT

cdr3_length: 14
d_call: TRBD1
v_call: TRBV30
j_call: TRBJ1-2
clone_size: -
cdr3_aa: CAWSLQTGRSGYTF
cdr3_nt: TGTGCCTGGAGTCTACAGACAGGGCGAAGTGGCTACACCTTC

cdr3_length: 13
d_call: -
v_call: TRBV2
j_call: TRBJ1-4
clone_size: -
cdr3_aa: CASRGGTNEKLFF
cdr3_nt: TGTGCCAGCCGGGGGGGTACTAATGAAAAACTGTTTTTT

cdr3_length: 12
d_call: -
v_call: TRBV19
j_call: TRBJ1-2
clone_size: -
cdr3_aa: CASSYRGYGYTF
cdr3_nt: TGTGCCAGTAGTTATCGGGGTTATGGCTACACCTTC

cdr3_length: 13
d_call: -
v_call: TRBV6-7
j_call: TRBJ1-4
clone_size: -
cdr3_aa: CASSDTRVEKLFF
cdr3_nt: TGTGCCAGCAGTGATACCAGGGTAGAAAAACTGTTTTTT

cdr3_length: 14
d_call: -
v_call: TRBV6-1
j_call: TRBJ2-7
clone_size: -
cdr3_aa: CASSEVQGVYEQYF
cdr3_nt: TGTGCCAGCAGTGAAGTACAGGGCGTCTACGAGCAGTACTTC

cdr3_length: 14
d_call: -
v_call: TRBV11-3
j_call: TRBJ2-5
clone_size: -
cdr3_aa: CASSPTGNQETQYF
cdr3_nt: TGTGCCAGCAGCCCAACAGGGAACCAAGAGACCCAGTACTTC

cdr3_length: 15
d_call: TRBD2
v_call: TRBV14
j_call: TRBJ2-1
clone_size: -
cdr3_aa: CASSKTGGSYNEQFF
cdr3_nt: TGTGCCAGCAGCAAAACGGGGGGCTCCTACAATGAGCAGTTCTTC

cdr3_length: 15
d_call: TRBD1
v_call: TRBV6-8
j_call: TRBJ2-3
clone_size: -
cdr3_aa: CASGGGTGDTDTQYF
cdr3_nt: TGTGCCAGTGGGGGTGGGACAGGGGACACAGATACGCAGTATTTT

cdr3_length: 14
d_call: -
v_call: TRBV18
j_call: TRBJ1-5
clone_size: -
cdr3_aa: CASSPGQGWQPQHF
cdr3_nt: TGTGCCAGCTCACCCGGGCAGGGCTGGCAGCCCCAGCATTTT

cdr3_length: 13
d_call: -
v_call: TRBV28
j_call: TRBJ1-3
clone_size: -
cdr3_aa: CASQLNSGNTIYF
cdr3_nt: TGTGCCAGCCAGCTGAACTCTGGAAACACCATATATTTT

cdr3_length: 12
d_call: -
v_call: TRBV12-5
j_call: TRBJ2-7
clone_size: once
cdr3_aa: CASGIPSYEQYF
cdr3_nt: TGTGCTAGTGGAATCCCTTCCTACGAGCAGTACTTC

cdr3_length: 18
d_call: -
v_call: TRBV7-7
j_call: TRBJ1-3
clone_size: -
cdr3_aa: CASSLQTTREHSGNTIYF
cdr3_nt: TGTGCCAGCAGCTTACAGACGACCAGGGAACACTCTGGAAACACCATATATTTT

cdr3_length: 15
d_call: TRBD2
v_call: TRBV28
j_call: TRBJ2-5
clone_size: -
cdr3_aa: CASSSKLAGGPYGHF
cdr3_nt: TGTGCCAGCAGTTCTAAACTAGCGGGGGGGCCTTACGGGCACTTC

cdr3_length: 15
d_call: -
v_call: TRBV6-8
j_call: TRBJ1-5
clone_size: -
cdr3_aa: CASSYSKGPYQPQHF
cdr3_nt: TGTGCCAGCAGTTACTCGAAGGGGCCCTATCAGCCCCAGCATTTT

cdr3_length: 15
d_call: TRBD1
v_call: TRBV5-1
j_call: TRBJ2-5
clone_size: -
cdr3_aa: CASQRQGDFLETQYF
cdr3_nt: TGCGCCAGTCAACGACAGGGGGATTTCCTAGAGACCCAGTACTTC

cdr3_length: 13
d_call: -
v_call: TRBV7-8
j_call: TRBJ2-7
clone_size: -
cdr3_aa: CASSLEMGYEQYF
cdr3_nt: TGTGCCAGCAGCTTAGAGATGGGGTACGAGCAGTACTTC

cdr3_length: 18
d_call: -
v_call: TRBV19
j_call: TRBJ2-6
clone_size: -
cdr3_aa: CASKLLGSSSSGANVLTF
cdr3_nt: TGTGCCAGTAAGTTATTGGGGTCATCCTCCTCTGGGGCCAACGTCCTGACTTTC

cdr3_length: 18
d_call: TRBD2
v_call: TRBV5-1
j_call: TRBJ2-3
clone_size: -
cdr3_aa: CASSSPGLATRDADTQYF
cdr3_nt: TGCGCCAGCAGCTCACCGGGACTAGCGACTCGGGATGCCGATACGCAGTATTTT

cdr3_length: 16
d_call: TRBD2
v_call: TRBV15
j_call: TRBJ2-2
clone_size: -
cdr3_aa: CATPRVAGVVNGELFF
cdr3_nt: TGTGCCACCCCGCGTGTAGCGGGAGTAGTTAACGGGGAGCTGTTTTTT

cdr3_length: 15
d_call: TRBD1
v_call: TRBV5-1
j_call: TRBJ1-4
clone_size: once
cdr3_aa: CASALTGTVNEKLFF
cdr3_nt: TGCGCCAGCGCTCTAACCGGGACAGTTAATGAAAAACTGTTTTTT

cdr3_length: 14
d_call: TRBD2
v_call: TRBV28
j_call: TRBJ2-7
clone_size: once
cdr3_aa: CASSLYGGAYEQYF
cdr3_nt: TGTGCCAGCAGTTTATATGGGGGGGCCTACGAGCAGTACTTC

cdr3_length: 13
d_call: -
v_call: TRBV6-8
j_call: TRBJ1-1
clone_size: few
cdr3_aa: CASRDSMNTEAFF
cdr3_nt: TGTGCCAGCAGGGACAGCATGAACACTGAAGCTTTCTTT

cdr3_length: 15
d_call: -
v_call: TRBV25-1
j_call: TRBJ1-2
clone_size: -
cdr3_aa: CASSEQGHRGGGYTF
cdr3_nt: TGTGCCAGCAGTGAACAGGGCCATCGTGGGGGTGGCTACACCTTC

cdr3_length: 14
d_call: -
v_call: TRBV28
j_call: TRBJ1-5
clone_size: -
cdr3_aa: CASTPSGLNQPQHF
cdr3_nt: TGTGCCAGCACCCCTTCGGGCCTCAATCAGCCCCAGCATTTT

cdr3_length: 16
d_call: TRBD2
v_call: TRBV5-1
j_call: TRBJ2-3
clone_size: few
cdr3_aa: CASSSTSGRAGDTQYF
cdr3_nt: TGCGCCAGCAGTTCTACTAGCGGGAGGGCCGGGGATACGCAGTATTTT

cdr3_length: 14
d_call: -
v_call: TRBV7-4
j_call: TRBJ1-5
clone_size: -
cdr3_aa: CASSLAPGDQPQHF
cdr3_nt: TGTGCCAGCAGCTTGGCGCCAGGGGATCAGCCCCAGCATTTT

cdr3_length: 13
d_call: -
v_call: TRBV19
j_call: TRBJ2-5
clone_size: -
cdr3_aa: CASSMVGAETQYF
cdr3_nt: TGTGCCAGTAGTATGGTGGGGGCAGAGACCCAGTACTTC

cdr3_length: 17
d_call: TRBD2
v_call: TRBV6-8
j_call: TRBJ2-1
clone_size: -
cdr3_aa: CASRSSLSGKSYNEQFF
cdr3_nt: TGTGCCAGCAGGTCATCGCTTAGCGGGAAATCCTACAATGAGCAGTTCTTC

cdr3_length: 14
d_call: -
v_call: TRBV6-8
j_call: TRBJ2-7
clone_size: -
cdr3_aa: CASSAKGNTYEQYF
cdr3_nt: TGTGCCAGCAGTGCGAAGGGGAATACCTACGAGCAGTACTTC

cdr3_length: 13
d_call: TRBD1
v_call: TRBV28
j_call: TRBJ2-7
clone_size: -
cdr3_aa: CATTGTAEYEQYF
cdr3_nt: TGTGCCACCACCGGGACAGCAGAATACGAGCAGTACTTC

cdr3_length: 14
d_call: -
v_call: TRBV29-1
j_call: TRBJ2-3
clone_size: -
cdr3_aa: CSVAAPSITDTQYF
cdr3_nt: TGCAGCGTTGCTGCCCCTTCGATCACAGATACGCAGTATTTT